These T cell receptor beta chains were read from a single sample in a study of blood T cells in healthy people across ages. MiXCR, applied by TCRdb to the 5' RACE reads, yields one record per CDR3 protein. The table has about a million distinct CDR3 sequences, around 48% seen once. The specimen was blood. These TCRs come from a man aged 30 to 39 in good health. Both conserved end residues are part of each CDR3. The D gene is left open where the match is weak. Clone size is shown for a subset of rows, as once, few, many or a class of expanded clone.

cdr3_aa: CASTWGGGSYEQYF
cdr3_nt: TGTGCCAGCACCTGGGGTGGGGGCTCGTACGAGCAGTACTTC
clone_size: .
d_call: .
v_call: TRBV6-2/TRBV6-3
j_call: TRBJ2-7

cdr3_aa: CASSQALTEAFF
cdr3_nt: TGTGCCAGCAGCCAAGCACTCACTGAAGCTTTCTTT
clone_size: .
d_call: .
v_call: TRBV4-2
j_call: TRBJ1-1

cdr3_aa: CAISRGGLADHSYEQYF
cdr3_nt: TGTGCCATCAGTCGTGGAGGACTAGCGGACCACTCCTACGAGCAGTACTTC
clone_size: few
d_call: TRBD2
v_call: TRBV10-3
j_call: TRBJ2-7

cdr3_aa: CASSYLQLYNEQFF
cdr3_nt: TGTGCCAGCAGTTATTTACAGCTCTACAATGAGCAGTTCTTC
clone_size: .
d_call: .
v_call: TRBV6-6
j_call: TRBJ2-1

cdr3_aa: CASSQMTGLGNEQFF
cdr3_nt: TGCGCCAGCAGCCAGATGACAGGGTTGGGCAATGAGCAGTTCTTC
clone_size: many
d_call: TRBD1
v_call: TRBV4-3
j_call: TRBJ2-1

cdr3_aa: CASSQQRSYEQYF
cdr3_nt: TGCGCCAGCAGCCAACAGAGGTCCTACGAGCAGTACTTC
clone_size: few
d_call: .
v_call: TRBV4-3
j_call: TRBJ2-7

cdr3_aa: CAISESMGRNNEQFF
cdr3_nt: TGTGCCATCAGTGAGTCGATGGGGAGGAACAATGAGCAGTTCTTC
clone_size: .
d_call: .
v_call: TRBV10-3
j_call: TRBJ2-1

cdr3_aa: CASSHQAGTLNNEQYF
cdr3_nt: TGTGCCAGCAGTCATCAGGCTGGGACGCTTAATAATGAGCAGTACTTC
clone_size: .
d_call: .
v_call: TRBV6-2/TRBV6-3
j_call: TRBJ2-5

cdr3_aa: CASSQTGTGEWNEQYF
cdr3_nt: TGCGCCAGCAGTCAGACCGGGACAGGGGAGTGGAATGAGCAGTACTTC
clone_size: .
d_call: TRBD1
v_call: TRBV4-1
j_call: TRBJ2-7

cdr3_aa: CASSLLGWGSTYNEQFF
cdr3_nt: TGTGCCAGCAGCTTGCTAGGTTGGGGATCCACGTACAATGAGCAGTTCTTC
clone_size: .
d_call: .
v_call: TRBV7-2
j_call: TRBJ2-1

cdr3_aa: CASSPRTDNYGYTF
cdr3_nt: TGTGCCAGCAGTCCGAGGACAGATAACTATGGCTACACCTTC
clone_size: .
d_call: .
v_call: TRBV12-3/TRBV12-4
j_call: TRBJ1-2

cdr3_aa: CASSEQGGEQETQYF
cdr3_nt: TGTGCCAGCAGCGAACAGGGGGGGGAGCAAGAGACCCAGTACTTC
clone_size: few
d_call: .
v_call: TRBV2
j_call: TRBJ2-5

cdr3_aa: CASSGWVAGETQYF
cdr3_nt: TGTGCCAGCAGTGGTTGGGTAGCGGGGGAAACCCAGTACTTC
clone_size: once
d_call: TRBD2
v_call: TRBV2
j_call: TRBJ2-7

cdr3_aa: CASSQDVGEVAGELFF
cdr3_nt: TGTGCCAGCAGCCAGGACGTCGGGGAGGTCGCCGGGGAGCTGTTTTTT
clone_size: .
d_call: .
v_call: TRBV5-6
j_call: TRBJ2-2

cdr3_aa: CSALTAGLEQYF
cdr3_nt: TGCAGTGCTCTCACCGCAGGGCTCGAGCAGTACTTC
clone_size: once
d_call: .
v_call: TRBV20-1
j_call: TRBJ2-7

cdr3_aa: CASSQDGLAGASSGANVLTF
cdr3_nt: TGTGCCAGCAGCCAAGATGGCCTAGCGGGGGCAAGCTCTGGGGCCAACGTCCTGACTTTC
clone_size: few
d_call: TRBD2
v_call: TRBV4-2
j_call: TRBJ2-6

cdr3_aa: CASSLGARQEGQYF
cdr3_nt: TGTGCCAGCAGTTTAGGGGCGAGGCAAGAGGGCCAGTACTTC
clone_size: .
d_call: .
v_call: TRBV27
j_call: TRBJ2-5

cdr3_aa: CSAQGLGETQYF
cdr3_nt: TGCAGTGCCCAAGGCCTGGGGGAGACCCAGTACTTC
clone_size: few
d_call: .
v_call: TRBV20-1
j_call: TRBJ2-5

cdr3_aa: CASSWRRDSSYNEQYF
cdr3_nt: TGTGCCAGCAGCTGGCGCCGGGACAGCTCCTACAATGAGCAGTACTTC
clone_size: .
d_call: TRBD1
v_call: TRBV11-1
j_call: TRBJ2-7

cdr3_aa: CASSLLGAGASYNEQFF
cdr3_nt: TGTGCCAGCAGCTTACTCGGGGCGGGGGCATCCTACAATGAGCAGTTCTTC
clone_size: many
d_call: .
v_call: TRBV11-2
j_call: TRBJ2-1

cdr3_aa: CASSQDRGEVETQYF
cdr3_nt: TGTGCCAGCAGCCAAGATCGAGGGGAAGTAGAGACCCAGTACTTC
clone_size: .
d_call: .
v_call: TRBV4-2
j_call: TRBJ2-5

cdr3_aa: CASSSDLGEQYF
cdr3_nt: TGTGCCAGCAGTTCTGACTTGGGAGAGCAGTACTTC
clone_size: few
d_call: .
v_call: TRBV28
j_call: TRBJ2-7

cdr3_aa: CSGKRTNTEAFF
cdr3_nt: TGCAGCGGAAAACGGACGAACACTGAAGCTTTCTTT
clone_size: .
d_call: .
v_call: TRBV29-1
j_call: TRBJ1-1

cdr3_aa: CATSDQTGQAWELFF
cdr3_nt: TGTGCCACCAGTGATCAGACAGGGCAGGCCTGGGAGCTGTTTTTT
clone_size: once
d_call: TRBD1
v_call: TRBV24-1
j_call: TRBJ2-2

cdr3_aa: CASSVYQGQETQYF
cdr3_nt: TGTGCCAGCAGCGTGTACCAGGGGCAGGAGACCCAGTACTTC
clone_size: .
d_call: .
v_call: TRBV9
j_call: TRBJ2-5

cdr3_aa: CASSQGGGLAFYNEQFF
cdr3_nt: TGTGCCAGCAGCCAAGGTGGTGGACTAGCGTTCTACAATGAGCAGTTCTTC
clone_size: .
d_call: TRBD2
v_call: TRBV4-2
j_call: TRBJ2-1

cdr3_aa: CSARDVGGRIETQYF
cdr3_nt: TGCAGTGCTAGAGATGTTGGGGGGCGGATTGAGACCCAGTACTTC
clone_size: .
d_call: .
v_call: TRBV20-1
j_call: TRBJ2-5

cdr3_aa: CASSQDPLAGAGGEQFF
cdr3_nt: TGCGCCAGCAGCCAAGATCCCCTAGCGGGGGCCGGGGGTGAGCAGTTCTTC
clone_size: .
d_call: TRBD2
v_call: TRBV4-1
j_call: TRBJ2-1

cdr3_aa: CSVLDRGAYEQYF
cdr3_nt: TGCAGCGTACTGGACAGGGGGGCCTACGAGCAGTACTTC
clone_size: .
d_call: TRBD1
v_call: TRBV29-1
j_call: TRBJ2-7

cdr3_aa: CSARDRENSNQPQPF
cdr3_nt: TGCAGTGCAAGGGACAGGGAAAATAGCAATCAGCCCCAGCCTTTT
clone_size: .
d_call: TRBD1
v_call: TRBV20-1
j_call: TRBJ1-5

cdr3_aa: CSASPGKGSPLHF
cdr3_nt: TGCAGTGCTAGTCCGGGGAAGGGTTCGCCCCTCCACTTT
clone_size: .
d_call: .
v_call: TRBV20-1
j_call: TRBJ1-6

cdr3_aa: CASSYSLGQGLSGANVLTF
cdr3_nt: TGTGCCAGCAGTTACTCTCTGGGACAGGGACTCTCTGGGGCCAACGTCCTGACTTTC
clone_size: many
d_call: TRBD1
v_call: TRBV6-2/TRBV6-3
j_call: TRBJ2-6

cdr3_aa: CASSFHSGTEQFF
cdr3_nt: TGTGCCAGCAGTTTCCACAGCGGTACTGAGCAGTTCTTC
clone_size: .
d_call: .
v_call: TRBV27
j_call: TRBJ2-1

cdr3_aa: CASSHAAETNYGYTF
cdr3_nt: TGTGCCAGCAGCCATGCGGCGGAGACGAACTATGGCTACACCTTC
clone_size: .
d_call: .
v_call: TRBV3-1
j_call: TRBJ1-2

cdr3_aa: CSASVRAKGTQYF
cdr3_nt: TGCAGTGCTAGTGTGAGGGCGAAAGGGACCCAGTACTTC
clone_size: .
d_call: .
v_call: TRBV20-1
j_call: TRBJ2-5

cdr3_aa: CASSLVGTGGNEQFF
cdr3_nt: TGTGCCAGCAGTTTAGTGGGGACTGGGGGCAATGAGCAGTTCTTC
clone_size: .
d_call: .
v_call: TRBV12-3/TRBV12-4
j_call: TRBJ2-1

cdr3_aa: CSVGQGALTGIEQYF
cdr3_nt: TGCAGCGTGGGACAGGGGGCCCTCACGGGAATCGAGCAGTACTTC
clone_size: .
d_call: TRBD1
v_call: TRBV29-1
j_call: TRBJ2-7

cdr3_aa: CASSLIGQGPLNEQYF
cdr3_nt: TGTGCCAGCAGTTTAATCGGACAGGGGCCACTAAATGAGCAGTACTTC
clone_size: .
d_call: TRBD1
v_call: TRBV27
j_call: TRBJ2-5